The next 18 T cell receptor beta chains were all read from a single sample in a study of blood T cell repertoires in COVID-19. Repertoires were generated with immunoSEQ multiplex PCR, while TCRdb's copy carries only in-frame clones and drops some. The repertoire holds fewer than 350,000 clones, with approximately 89% as singletons. Sample: PBMCs or T cells enriched from blood (not recorded which). Receptor source: a woman aged 40 to 50 who had recovered from COVID-19.

This clone was observed a few times. V gene TRBV7-3 combines with J gene TRBJ2-7, with D maybe TRBD2 (6 bases). V was trimmed by 8 bases and J by 2 bases, leaving 13 bases between them. The CDR3 contains 13 residues. Germline assignment: CDR1 SGHTA and CDR2 FQGTGA. The CDR3: CASSRDLTYEQYF. The CDR3 DNA reads as TGTGCCAGCTCCCGGGACTTGACCTACGAGCAGTACTTC.

The CDR3 region has the DNA TGCGCCAGCAGCCAAGAGACGGGATATGGCTACACCTTC. Translated: CASSQETGYGYTF. The chain recombines TRBV4-3 with TRBJ1-2; D not certain. Looked up from germline, CDR1 is LGHNA and CDR2 is YSLEER. Trimming stripped 0 bases from V and 5 bases from J, with 7 bases between. The CDR3 is 13 amino acids.

The chain employs TRBV5-1 and TRBJ2-1, with 9 bases lining up with TRBD1. Germline assignment: CDR1 SGHRS and CDR2 YFSETQ. Trimming removed 6 bases from V and 3 bases from J; junction bases left unmatched: 10. The CDR3 has 16 amino acids. The CDR3 DNA follows: TGCGCCAGCACTCTGGGGAGGACAGGGGACTACAATGAGCAGTTCTTC. Translation: CASTLGRTGDYNEQFF.

This chain uses TRBV24-1 with TRBJ2-3; D not certain. The CDR3 has 12 amino acids. CDR1 is KGHDR and CDR2 is SFDVKD in the germline V gene. Trimming removed 6 bases from V and 0 bases from J, with 3 bases in between. In DNA, the CDR3 is TGTGCCACCAGTTCTAGCACAGATACGCAGTATTTT. It yields the protein CATSSSTDTQYF.

This clone occurred once. The V call is TRBV7-9, the J call TRBJ2-5, with TRBD1 matching over 7 bases. This CDR3 is 12 amino acids long. The germline V gene encodes CDR1 SEHNR and CDR2 FQNEAQ (reference sequence). The J segment lost 7 bases and the V segment lost 1 base, leaving 0 bases of the junction unmatched. CDR3 amino acids: CASSLGQGTQYF. The CDR3 DNA reads TGTGCCAGCAGCTTAGGACAGGGGACCCAGTACTTC.

The chain couples TRBV28 to TRBJ2-1; TRBD2 aligns across 11 bases. Germline V gene sequence: CDR1 MDHEN, CDR2 SYDVKM. With 9 bases clipped from V and 5 bases from J, the junction kept 6 bases outside the gene matches. CDR3 length equals 14 residues. The CDR3 bases are TGTGCCAGTACTAGCGGGGGACCTAACAATGAGCAGTTCTTC. Translated, it gives CASTSGGPNNEQFF.

V gene TRBV3-1 (or the pseudogene TRBV3-2) combines with J gene TRBJ2-2; 7 nucleotides line up with TRBD2. The CDR3 sequence is 16 residues long. Germline V gene data show CDR1 as LGHDT and CDR2 as YNNKEL (reference sequence). J gave up 6 bases and V 2 bases, and 9 bases lay outside the gene matches. The CDR3 DNA reads as TGTGCCAGCAGCCAACCTTCGACTAGCCAGGCCGGGGAGCTGTTTTTT. Protein product: CASSQPSTSQAGELFF.

The chain joins TRBV5-4 to TRBJ2-3, with TRBD1 identical over 10 bases. With V trimmed by 0 bases and J by 0 bases, 4 bases remained unmatched. The CDR3 runs 17 residues. From germline, CDR1 is SGHNT and CDR2 YYREEE (reference sequence). The CDR3 here is CASSLAGTGDSTDTQYF. CDR3 sequence (DNA): TGTGCCAGCAGCTTGGCCGGGACAGGGGATAGCACAGATACGCAGTATTTT.

V usage is TRBV19 and J usage is TRBJ2-1; 10 bases align to TRBD2. V lost 7 bases to trimming and J lost 5 bases; unmatched junction nucleotides: 8. This CDR3 contains 15 residues. In germline, CDR1 is LNHDA, CDR2 SQIVND (reference sequence). Written as DNA, the CDR3 is TGTGCCAGTAAACGGGCTAGCGGGAGAGACAATGAGCAGTTCTTC. Protein sequence: CASKRASGRDNEQFF.

This rearrangement joins TRBV19 to TRBJ1-3; D is undetermined. CDR1 LNHDA and CDR2 SQIVND come from the germline V gene (reference sequence). This CDR3 contains 14 residues. With 2 bases removed from V and 4 bases from J, the gap between germline ends came to 9 bases. The DNA of the CDR3 is TGTGCCAGTAGTATAATGGTCGAGGGAAACACCATATATTTT. Amino acids: CASSIMVEGNTIYF.

This rearrangement joins TRBV30 to TRBJ2-5; tentative D call: TRBD1 (6 bases). Germline V gene lookup returns CDR1 GTSNPN and CDR2 SVGIG (reference sequence). Trimming left V 1 base short and J 0 bases short, with 9 bases between. The CDR3 totals 14 residues. The CDR3 bases are TGTGCCTGGAGTGCAGGGGCCTACCAAGAGACCCAGTACTTC. Amino acids: CAWSAGAYQETQYF.

The chain has TRBV19 and TRBJ2-2, with 7 bases matching TRBD1. Germline lookup yields CDR1 LNHDA and CDR2 SQIVND (reference sequence). The CDR3 is made up of 15 amino acids. The V segment lost 8 bases and the J segment 3 bases; nucleotides outside the gene matches: 9. CDR3 sequence (DNA): TGTGCCAGTCTTCCTATTGACAGGGACACCGGGGAGCTGTTTTTT. Encoded protein: CASLPIDRDTGELFF.

This clone was seen just once. V and J are TRBV5-1 and TRBJ1-2; D is perhaps TRBD1 (6 bases). Trimming took off 0 bases at V and 2 bases at J, with 11 bases between the two ends. The CDR3 runs 15 residues. The germline gives CDR1 SGHRS, CDR2 YFSETQ. CDR3 bases: TGCGCCAGCAGCTTGGGAGGGGGAGAAAACTATGGCTACACCTTC. Its protein product is CASSLGGGENYGYTF.

This chain joins TRBV7-3 and TRBJ2-7, with 8 bases matching TRBD2. Per germline, CDR1 SGHTA and CDR2 FQGTGA. This CDR3 is built from 13 residues. V was pared by 1 base and J by 8 bases, with 4 bases of the junction left unmatched. CDR3 nucleotide sequence: TGTGCCAGCAGCTTAAGCGGACTAGCTCAGCAGTACTTC. Translated: CASSLSGLAQQYF.

The rearrangement uses TRBV28 and TRBJ1-3; 9 bases map to TRBD1. J lost 0 bases, V lost 3 bases, and 6 bases had no gene match. CDR1 MDHEN and CDR2 SYDVKM come from the germline V gene. This CDR3 spans 17 amino acids. This chain's CDR3 is CASSLDRGIFSGNTIYF. CDR3 nucleotides: TGTGCCAGCAGTTTGGACAGGGGTATTTTCTCTGGAAACACCATATATTTT.

The chain has TRBV19 and TRBJ2-7; maybe TRBD2 (5 bases). The CDR3 covers 13 residues. Looked up from germline, CDR1 is LNHDA and CDR2 is SQIVND (reference sequence). V was clipped by 7 bases and J by 3 bases, with 13 bases between them. CDR3 sequence: CASNLRGGYEQYF. DNA for the CDR3: TGTGCCAGTAATTTGCGCGGAGGCTACGAGCAGTACTTC.

This clone came up once. DNA of the CDR3: TGCGCCAGCAGCCAAGATAGGGGGGGAGGTTGGCAGACCCAGTACTTC. It codes for CASSQDRGGGWQTQYF. This chain uses TRBV4-3 with TRBJ2-5; tentatively, D is TRBD2 (7 bases). The CDR3 sequence is 16 residues long. V was clipped by 0 bases and J by 6 bases, with 17 bases between them. The germline CDR1 and CDR2 sequences are LGHNA and YSLEER.

The V and J genes are TRBV5-5 and TRBJ2-1, with TRBD2 identical over 16 bases. V was clipped by 5 bases and J by 4 bases; unmatched bases: 6. CDR1 is SGHKS, CDR2 YYEKEE, per germline (reference sequence). There are 17 residues in the CDR3. The CDR3 DNA reads as TGTGCCAGCAGGGAGGGACTAGCGGGAGGGTATTACAATGAGCAGTTCTTC. Its protein product is CASREGLAGGYYNEQFF.